This TCR beta chain was recorded in a study of neoadjuvant anti-PD-1 for oral cavity cancer. Study at large: Nivolumab at 3 mg/kg was mostly given biweekly, three to four doses, pre-surgery.

Produced via immunoSEQ multiplex PCR; TCRdb's table is partial and in-frame only. Of about 14,000 clones in the sample, 55% to 85% were seen once. Patients had newly diagnosed, untreated stage II-IVA oral cavity squamous cell carcinoma. Points from the study as a whole: Higher pretreatment blood Treg/Th17 ratios correlated with higher pretreatment blood and lower post-treatment tumor TCRbeta clonality. With three patients per group, TCR findings need larger cohorts.

This CDR3 is 17 amino acids long. Trimming removed 6 bases from V and 1 base from J, with 21 bases in between. Per the germline V gene, CDR1 is MDHEN and CDR2 is SYDVKM. This clone was recorded a few times. The antigen remains undetermined. The chain uses TRBV28 and TRBJ1-1; D uncertain. This TCR came from a person between 40 and 79 years old with oral cavity squamous cell carcinoma. Sequences were derived from PBMCs, sampled before nivolumab (anti-PD-1) treatment. The CDR3 bases are TGTGCCAGCAGAGACCCCAGAGGTGTCGGTGGGAACACTGAAGCTTTCTTT. As protein: CASRDPRGVGGNTEAFF.